Below, 16 T cell receptor beta chains from the same sample are listed, as sequenced in a study of control samples from healthy donors and cancer patients (dated by TCRdb to 2018 to 2020). Receptors were amplified or captured by the immunoSEQ multiplex PCR assay. TCRdb mirrors the immuneACCESS table, restricted to in-frame sequences. Some clones are absent from its copies; in checked studies, under half trace to an unresolved V gene, and the reason for the others is unknown. The sample table shows 150,000 or so clones, and 92% are seen once. The top ten clones comprise approximately 0.7% of the sample. Sequencing input: blood. The receptors were gathered from a young woman in good health.

The gene calls are TRBV7-9 and TRBJ1-1; D is unclear. Germline CDR1 reads SEHNR; CDR2 reads FQNEAQ (reference sequence). The V and J ends lost 4 bases and 3 bases respectively, with 12 bases between them. This CDR3 comprises 14 residues. The CDR3 sequence: CASSWMVGDTEAFF. CDR3 nucleotide sequence: TGTGCCAGCAGCTGGATGGTTGGAGACACTGAAGCTTTCTTT.

A few counts support this clone. CDR3 DNA sequence: TGCGCCAGCAGCCTGTTTTCAGGGGAGGGGGCTTTCTTT. It codes for CASSLFSGEGAFF. This chain uses TRBV4-1 with TRBJ1-1; D is possibly TRBD1 (6 bases). Trimming shortened V by 4 bases and J by 11 bases, and 17 bases separated the two germline ends. The germline CDR1 and CDR2 sequences are MGHRA and YSYEKL. The CDR3 spans 13 residues.

The chain is built from TRBV9 and TRBJ2-7; D might be TRBD1 or TRBD2, each matching 5 bases. This CDR3 region has 14 residues. In germline, CDR1 is SGDLS, CDR2 YYNGEE. V shed 0 bases and J shed 3 bases, with 10 bases lying between them. Here the CDR3 DNA reads TGTGCCAGCAGCGTAGATGGGGGAAGCTACGAGCAGTACTTC. Translation: CASSVDGGSYEQYF.

The chain uses TRBV5-6 and TRBJ2-7, with a weak D call TRBD1 (6 bases). The CDR3 sequence is 16 residues long. Deletions cut 2 bases from V and 6 bases from J, with 21 bases between. CDR1 is SGHDT, CDR2 YYEEEE, per germline. CDR3 DNA: TGTGCCAGCAGCTTCCCCCCAGGGGCGCGGGCGACCGAGCAGTACTTC. It specifies CASSFPPGARATEQYF.

V gene TRBV7-2 combines with J gene TRBJ2-1; 11 bases line up with TRBD2. Per the germline V gene, CDR1 is SGHTA and CDR2 is FQGNSA. Trimming cost V 6 bases and J 0 bases; bases outside gene matches: 4. The CDR3 is 16 amino acids. The CDR3 region has the DNA TGTGCCAGCAGAGCCACTAGCGGGAGCTCCTACAATGAGCAGTTCTTC. This translates into CASRATSGSSYNEQFF.

The chain recombines TRBV5-8 with TRBJ1-3; D is uncertain. Between the trimmed V and J ends, which lost 5 bases and 2 bases, there was a span of 11 bases. The CDR3 sequence is 14 residues long. CDR1 and CDR2 from the germline V gene are SGHTS and YDEGEE. CDR3 bases: TGTGCCAGCAGTACGGGCACAGCTGGAAACACCATATATTTT. Its translation is CASSTGTAGNTIYF.

The DNA of the CDR3 is TGTGCCAGCAGTGAGGGAAGGGCCCACTATGGCTACACCTTC. Its translation: CASSEGRAHYGYTF. This rearrangement joins TRBV6-1 to TRBJ1-2; unclear D gene. CDR3 size: 14 residues. The V and J ends lost 3 bases and 3 bases respectively, with 11 bases between them. In germline, CDR1 is MNHNS, CDR2 SASEGT.

The chain couples TRBV27 to TRBJ2-3, with unresolved D. This CDR3 has 14 amino acids. The V end lost 3 bases, the J end lost 0 bases, and 7 bases lay between the germline ends. The germline V gene encodes CDR1 MNHEY and CDR2 SMNVEV (reference sequence). CDR3 residues: CASSFASSTDTQYF. The CDR3 DNA sequence: TGTGCCAGCAGTTTTGCCAGTAGCACAGATACGCAGTATTTT.

V gene TRBV5-4 combines with J gene TRBJ2-3; D not resolved. Germline V gene lookup returns CDR1 SGHNT and CDR2 YYREEE (reference sequence). The CDR3 runs to 11 residues. The V end was cut by 0 bases, the J end by 7 bases, with 3 bases between. As DNA, the CDR3 is TGTGCCAGCAGCTTGGACAATACGCAGTATTTT. Its translation is CASSLDNTQYF.

The J gene is TRBJ2-7, the V gene TRBV27; 9 bases fit TRBD1. The CDR3 spans 13 residues. CDR1 MNHEY and CDR2 SMNVEV come from the germline V gene (reference sequence). The trim removed 5 bases at V and 3 bases at J, leaving 2 bases unmatched. The CDR3 region is CASSRQGVYEQYF. CDR3 DNA sequence: TGTGCCAGCAGTAGACAGGGGGTCTACGAGCAGTACTTC.

The rearrangement uses TRBV7-8 and TRBJ2-3, with D perhaps assigned TRBD1 or TRBD2 (5 bases each). There are 15 residues in the CDR3. Trimming removed 5 bases at V and 6 bases at J, with 18 bases between. Germline V gene lookup returns CDR1 SGHVS and CDR2 FQNEAQ. This chain's CDR3 is CASSPTGLAGDTQYF. The CDR3 DNA follows: TGTGCCAGCAGCCCCACCGGCCTAGCAGGGGATACGCAGTATTTT.

This chain uses TRBV19 with TRBJ2-7; 9 bases agree with TRBD1. V lost 6 bases, J lost 1 base, and 7 bases stayed unmatched. This CDR3 is built from 15 residues. Germline CDR1 reads LNHDA; CDR2 reads SQIVND (reference sequence). The CDR3 loop reads CASSLTGGRSYEQYF. In DNA form, the CDR3 reads TGTGCCAGTAGCCTTACAGGGGGCAGATCCTACGAGCAGTACTTC. The variable domain in full, with the rest retrieved from reference TRBV19 and TRBJ2-7, is DGGITQSPKYLFRKEGQNVTLSCEQNLNHDAMYWYRQDPGQGLRLIYYSQIVNDFQKGDIAEGYSVSREKKESFPLTVTSAQKNPTAFYLCASSLTGGRSYEQYFGPGTRLTVT.

This chain links TRBV9 with TRBJ2-1, with 11 bases that match TRBD2. This CDR3 spans 16 amino acids. Germline V gives CDR1 SGDLS, CDR2 YYNGEE. V shed 3 bases and J 7 bases; nucleotides not matched to a gene: 9. In DNA form, the CDR3 reads TGTGCCAGCAGCGCAATAGCGGGAGGGCCTTGGAATGAGCAGTTCTTC. This sequence encodes CASSAIAGGPWNEQFF.

J is TRBJ1-2 and V is TRBV6-1; the match to TRBD1 covers 7 bases. CDR1 is MNHNS, CDR2 SASEGT, per germline. The V and J ends lost 3 bases and 7 bases, in that order; junction bases with no gene match: 11. This CDR3 spans 15 amino acids. The CDR3, as DNA: TGTGCCAGCAGTGATGGGACAGACAGCGGACGTGGCTACACCTTC. Its protein product is CASSDGTDSGRGYTF.

This clone was observed once. The V and J genes are TRBV29-1 and TRBJ2-1, with 11 positions matching TRBD2. CDR1 is SQVTM, CDR2 ANQGSEA, per germline. The V segment lost 4 bases and the J segment 9 bases; nucleotides outside the gene matches: 14. This CDR3 spans 16 amino acids. The CDR3 DNA follows: TGCAGCGTTGTGTTTAGCGGGAGGGCTCGAAGCCGTGAGCAGTTCTTC. Amino acid sequence: CSVVFSGRARSREQFF.

V is TRBV5-1 and J is TRBJ2-1; 11 bases align to TRBD2. From germline, CDR1 is SGHRS and CDR2 YFSETQ. The CDR3 is 15 amino acids. V lost 4 bases, J lost 4 bases, and 4 bases stayed unmatched. This CDR3 is CASSLGLAAYNEQFF. Here the CDR3 DNA reads TGCGCCAGCAGCCTGGGACTAGCGGCTTACAATGAGCAGTTCTTC.